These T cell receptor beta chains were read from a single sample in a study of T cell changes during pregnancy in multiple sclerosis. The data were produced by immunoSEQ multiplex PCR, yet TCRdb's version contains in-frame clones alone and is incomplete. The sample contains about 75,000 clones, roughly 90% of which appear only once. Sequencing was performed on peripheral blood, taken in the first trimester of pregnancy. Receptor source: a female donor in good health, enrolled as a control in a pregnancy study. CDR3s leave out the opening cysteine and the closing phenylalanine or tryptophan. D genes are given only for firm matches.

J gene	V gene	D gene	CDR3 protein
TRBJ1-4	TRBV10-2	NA	ASSKNGNEKLF
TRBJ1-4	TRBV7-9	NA	ASSLGGNEKLF
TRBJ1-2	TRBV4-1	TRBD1	ASSHLPGQGRGWGYT
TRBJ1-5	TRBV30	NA	AWSPLSNQPQH
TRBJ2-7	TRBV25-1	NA	ASSEAGAGYEQY
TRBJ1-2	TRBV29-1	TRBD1	RTGTEDYGYT
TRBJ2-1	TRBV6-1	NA	ATGFRRGSENEQF
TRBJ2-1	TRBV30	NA	AWGGLRLIQTQQF
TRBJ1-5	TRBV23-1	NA	ASSSSPGSHSNQPQH
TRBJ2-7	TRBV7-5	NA	ARSARGPRGQY
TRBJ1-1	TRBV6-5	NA	ASSSGVDTEAF